What follows are 9 T cell receptor beta chains derived from one specimen sequenced in a study of control samples from healthy donors and cancer patients. TCRdb's table, derived via immunoSEQ multiplex PCR, lists solely in-frame clones and lacks some. The table for this sample gives about 210,000 clones. The sample was blood. These receptors all stem from a woman in her twenties or thirties in good health.

The J gene is TRBJ2-6, the V gene TRBV7-2; 7 nucleotides line up with TRBD1. The trim removed 5 bases at V and 0 bases at J, leaving 10 bases unmatched. The CDR3 is 18 amino acids. The germline V gene has CDR1 SGHTA and CDR2 FQGNSA. Here the CDR3 reads CASSARTGHSSGANVLTF. The CDR3 DNA follows: TGTGCCAGCAGCGCCCGGACAGGCCATAGCTCTGGGGCCAACGTCCTGACTTTC.

The chain combines TRBV10-1 with TRBJ1-2, with a possible D match to TRBD1 (6 bases). Germline CDR1 WNHNN, CDR2 SYGVQD (reference sequence). The CDR3 runs to 14 residues. Trimming cost V 4 bases and J 6 bases, with 15 bases left between them. The CDR3 region has the DNA TGCGCCAGCAGTGCCGCAGGGGCGCTCCATGGCTACACCTTC. It encodes CASSAAGALHGYTF.

The gene calls are TRBV7-8 and TRBJ1-1; D is possibly TRBD1 (5 bases). The CDR3 length is 14 residues. V was cut by 5 bases and J by 4 bases, with 14 bases left in between. CDR1 is SGHVS, CDR2 FQNEAQ, per germline. In DNA, the CDR3 is TGTGCCAGCAGCCCATCCTTGGGGACCACTGAAGCTTTCTTT. It translates to CASSPSLGTTEAFF.

CDR3 nucleotide sequence: TGTGCCAGCAGTCCCCGGACAGTGCGAGATGGCTACACCTTC. Amino acids: CASSPRTVRDGYTF. The J gene is TRBJ1-2, the V gene TRBV28, with D possibly TRBD1 on 6 matching bases. CDR1 and CDR2 (germline): MDHEN, SYDVKM. The V gene lost 5 bases and the J gene lost 6 bases, with 16 bases spanning the gap. This CDR3 region has 14 residues.

The chain uses TRBV6-6 and TRBJ2-2; possibly TRBD2 for D (5 bases). The germline gives CDR1 MNHNY, CDR2 SVGAGI (reference sequence). V shed 10 bases and J shed 8 bases, with 20 bases lying between them. CDR3 size: 14 residues. This CDR3 is CANRPGNGEGELFF. Written as DNA, the CDR3 is TGTGCCAACCGACCGGGGAATGGCGAGGGGGAGCTGTTTTTT.

V and J are TRBV9 and TRBJ1-3; no firm D call. Germline CDR1 and CDR2: SGDLS and YYNGEE. The CDR3 length is 15 residues. The V and J ends lost 4 bases and 0 bases respectively, with 11 bases between them. As DNA, the CDR3 is TGTGCCAGCAGCAGTGACCGACCCTCTGGAAACACCATATATTTT. The encoded protein is CASSSDRPSGNTIYF.

This chain connects TRBV6-5 to TRBJ1-1; D uncertain. Germline CDR1 and CDR2: MNHEY and SVGAGI. The germline V and J ends were trimmed by 7 bases and 3 bases, with 18 bases remaining between them. This CDR3 contains 15 residues. CDR3 region: CASNPTPFLDTEAFF. DNA for the CDR3: TGTGCCAGCAACCCCACCCCTTTTTTAGACACTGAAGCTTTCTTT.

The chain has TRBV28 and TRBJ1-5; D ambiguous. The CDR3 totals 15 residues. Trimming pared 5 bases from V and 6 bases from J, leaving 17 bases between. The germline V gene has CDR1 MDHEN and CDR2 SYDVKM. The CDR3 DNA sequence: TGTGCCAGCAGTACTAATCCCACAACGATTCAGCCCCAGCATTTT. Protein: CASSTNPTTIQPQHF.

This rearrangement joins TRBV6-2 or TRBV6-3 to TRBJ2-4, with D possibly matching TRBD2 (6 bases). Germline lookup yields CDR1 MNHEY and CDR2 SVGEGT. V lost 5 bases, J lost 5 bases, and 16 bases lay in between. This CDR3 comprises 15 residues. The DNA for the CDR3 is TGTGCCAGCAGTAGGTCAGGAGGGCCGGAAAACATTCAGTACTTC. It specifies CASSRSGGPENIQYF.